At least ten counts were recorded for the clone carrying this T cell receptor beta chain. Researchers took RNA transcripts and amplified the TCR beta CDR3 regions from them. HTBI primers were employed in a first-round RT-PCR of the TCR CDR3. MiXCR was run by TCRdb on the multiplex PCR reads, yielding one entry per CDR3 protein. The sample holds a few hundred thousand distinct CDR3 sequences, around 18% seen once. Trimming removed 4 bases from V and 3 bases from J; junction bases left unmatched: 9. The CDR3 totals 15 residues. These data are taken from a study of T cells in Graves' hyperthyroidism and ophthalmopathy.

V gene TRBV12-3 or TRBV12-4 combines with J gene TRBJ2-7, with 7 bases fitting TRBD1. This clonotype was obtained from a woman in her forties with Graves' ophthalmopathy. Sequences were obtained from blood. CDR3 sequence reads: CASSSEQGPNYEQYF. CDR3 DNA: TGTGCCAGCAGTTCCGAACAGGGGCCTAACTACGAGCAGTACTTC.